This T cell receptor (beta chain) was sequenced in a study of blood T cell repertoires in COVID-19. On the study more broadly: Acute and convalescent COVID-19 specimens originated in the United States, Italy and Spain. The analysed material was cDNA or gDNA that came from T cells, B-cell-depleted T cells, or PBMCs.

Germline V gene lookup returns CDR1 LGHNA and CDR2 YSLEER. This CDR3 has 16 amino acids. J gave up 4 bases and V 0 bases, and 6 bases lay outside the gene matches. Original methodology: Amplification with reference gene primers provided the estimates of nucleated cell counts. TCRdb's copy holds only in-frame clones and misses some; the assay was immunoSEQ multiplex PCR. The V and J calls and clone size were taken over from that table, and D and trimming were inferred from the DNA. The data contain 100,000 to 150,000 clones, around nine tenths of them seen just once; the ten biggest clones take up roughly 2.1%.

The clonotype was recovered from a woman aged 50 to 60 with acute or convalescent COVID-19. Sequencing input: peripheral blood. The V and J genes are TRBV4-3 and TRBJ2-1, with TRBD2 matching over 7 bases. The CDR3 region has the DNA TGCGCCAGCAGCCAAGATTGGCGGGAGTCATACAATGAGCAGTTCTTC. It specifies CASSQDWRESYNEQFF.